The 26 T cell receptor beta chains listed next were all sequenced from one sample in a study of low-dose radiotherapy and immunotherapy resistance in tumors. Gene-specific TRAV and TRBV primers were used for first-strand cDNA, covering alpha and beta chains. Both a constant-region primer and a V-primer adapter served to amplify TCRs across around 20 PCR cycles. TCRdb re-called the reads with MiXCR, one entry per CDR3 protein. The repertoire consists of around 83,000 distinct CDR3 sequences, with about 20% occurring once and the leading ten covering 5.9%. Time point in this sample: before trial treatment. Here the sequenced sample was PBMCs, taken before treatment. The receptors shown here come from a male donor with prostate cancer.

This clonotype was detected many times. The genes are TRBV7-8 and TRBJ2-3; no definite D call. Trimming shortened V by 1 base and J by 3 bases, and 5 bases separated the two germline ends. This CDR3 is built from 13 residues. Germline CDR1 SGHVS, CDR2 FQNEAQ. DNA of the CDR3: TGTGCCAGCAGCTTAGGCTCGACAGATACGCAGTATTTT. This gives the protein CASSLGSTDTQYF.

This clonotype has only a few counts. The genes are TRBV23-1 and TRBJ2-4, with D maybe TRBD1 (5 bases). TRBV23-1 is placed among ORFs of uncertain function. The CDR3 extends over 15 amino acids. V shed 6 bases and J shed 9 bases, with 21 bases lying between them. For the CDR3, the DNA is TGCGCCAGCAGCCGCGCAGGGAACAGTTCTCGCATTCAGTACTTC. Protein sequence: CASSRAGNSSRIQYF.

This clonotype was recorded at least ten times. This chain connects TRBV6-2 or TRBV6-3 to TRBJ1-5; 12 bases map to TRBD1. CDR1 and CDR2 from the germline V gene are MNHEY and SVGEGT. The CDR3 contains 14 residues. V lost 10 bases, J lost 3 bases, and 4 bases stayed unmatched. For the CDR3, the DNA is TGTGCCACCGGGACAGGGGGCTCCAATCAGCCCCAGCATTTT. Protein product: CATGTGGSNQPQHF.

A few counts support this clonotype. V usage is TRBV18 and J usage is TRBJ1-1; 8 nucleotides match TRBD1. Germline V lookup: CDR1 KGHSH, CDR2 LQKENI. The V segment lost 3 bases and the J segment 1 base; nucleotides outside the gene matches: 4. The CDR3 is 15 amino acids. The CDR3 DNA reads as TGTGCCAGCTCACCGCGGACAGGGCAGAACACTGAAGCTTTCTTT. It yields the protein CASSPRTGQNTEAFF.

The sample holds many counts of this clonotype. V gene TRBV3-1 combines with J gene TRBJ2-3, with TRBD2 matching 9 bases. The V gene's germline CDR1 is LGHDT and CDR2 YNNKEL (reference sequence). The V and J ends lost 2 bases and 3 bases, in that order; junction bases with no gene match: 6. There are 16 residues in the CDR3. The CDR3 protein is CASSQYSGSSTDTQYF. CDR3 in DNA: TGTGCCAGCAGCCAATATAGCGGGAGTAGTACAGATACGCAGTATTTT.

There are many counts of this clonotype. V and J are TRBV7-2 and TRBJ2-5; 14 nucleotides align to TRBD2. This CDR3 has 15 residues. Per germline, CDR1 SGHTA and CDR2 FQGNSA. V shed 5 bases and J 5 bases; nucleotides not matched to a gene: 4. CDR3 nucleotide sequence: TGTGCCAGCAGCCCGAGGACTAGCGGGGGGGAGACCCAGTACTTC. This codes for CASSPRTSGGETQYF.

This clonotype was counted at least ten times. V gene TRBV11-2 combines with J gene TRBJ2-7; no clear D gene. The CDR3 sequence is 13 residues long. V lost 3 bases and J lost 2, with 8 bases in between. Germline V gives CDR1 SGHAT, CDR2 FQNNGV. CDR3 amino acids: CASSLGLPYEQYF. The CDR3 bases are TGTGCCAGCAGCTTGGGGTTACCCTACGAGCAGTACTTC.

There are many counts of this clonotype. This chain's CDR3 is CAWSGTGGGQPQHF. The CDR3 DNA reads TGTGCCTGGAGCGGGACAGGGGGAGGTCAGCCCCAGCATTTT. The chain links TRBV30 to TRBJ1-5; TRBD1 aligns across 11 bases. Germline CDR1 is GTSNPN and CDR2 is SVGIG (reference sequence). V lost 3 bases, J lost 6 bases, and 4 bases stayed unmatched. This CDR3 is 14 amino acids long.

The chain joins TRBV18 to TRBJ2-1, with 7 nucleotides matching TRBD2. V shed 0 bases and J 12 bases; nucleotides not matched to a gene: 5. Per the germline V gene, CDR1 is KGHSH and CDR2 is LQKENI. This CDR3 has 13 amino acids. The CDR3 loop reads CASSPPWEGRQFF. The CDR3, as DNA: TGTGCCAGCTCACCACCTTGGGAGGGCCGGCAGTTCTTC.

This clonotype has a count of ten or more. The chain is built from TRBV27 and TRBJ2-1; TRBD2 agrees at 11 bases. The V and J ends lost 3 bases and 3 bases, in that order; junction bases with no gene match: 4. Germline CDR1 and CDR2: MNHEY and SMNVEV (reference sequence). The CDR3 runs to 16 residues. This chain's CDR3 is CASSLDSGGVYNEQFF. The CDR3 DNA sequence: TGTGCCAGCAGTTTGGATAGCGGGGGGGTCTACAATGAGCAGTTCTTC.

In this sample, this clonotype turned up many times. The chain links TRBV29-1 to TRBJ2-5; D remains ambiguous. The CDR3 has 13 residues. From germline, CDR1 is SQVTM and CDR2 ANQGSEA. The V end lost 4 bases, the J end lost 1 base, and 10 bases lay between the germline ends. Written as DNA, the CDR3 is TGCAGCGTTGGGTTGTCCTTCCAAGAGACCCAGTACTTC. Protein: CSVGLSFQETQYF.

There are many counts of this clonotype. The V and J genes are TRBV7-3 and TRBJ2-3; no clear D gene. Germline V gene lookup returns CDR1 SGHTA and CDR2 FQGTGA. There are 13 residues in the CDR3. V gave up 2 bases and J gave up 4 bases, with 7 bases separating them. The CDR3 loop is CASSLVGSDTQYF. CDR3 in DNA: TGTGCCAGCAGCTTAGTCGGTTCAGATACGCAGTATTTT.

The sample holds many counts of this clonotype. The V gene is TRBV5-1, the J gene TRBJ2-5, with 8 bases aligning to TRBD2. The CDR3 covers 18 residues. With V trimmed by 1 base and J by 2 bases, 13 bases remained unmatched. Per germline, CDR1 SGHRS and CDR2 YFSETQ. The CDR3 nucleotides are TGCGCCAGCAGCTTGCGAATAACCGGGACGGGAGGGCAAGAGACCCAGTACTTC. Protein product: CASSLRITGTGGQETQYF. Looking up the rest from reference TRBV5-1 and TRBJ2-5 gives the full variable domain: KAGVTQTPRYLIKTRGQQVTLSCSPISGHRSVSWYQQTPGQGLQFLFEYFSETQRNKGNFPGRFSGRQFSNSRSEMNVSTLELGDSALYLCASSLRITGTGGQETQYFGPGTRLLVL.

The gene calls are TRBV27 and TRBJ2-7; TRBD1 matches at 8 bases. The germline gives CDR1 MNHEY, CDR2 SMNVEV (reference sequence). CDR3 length: 16 residues. V shed 5 bases and J 4 bases; nucleotides not matched to a gene: 13. CDR3 in DNA: TGTGCCAGCAGTCCACATGGGACAGGAAATTTTTACGAGCAGTACTTC. Translating gives CASSPHGTGNFYEQYF.

This clonotype was seen ten or more times. CDR3 DNA: TGTGCCAGCAGCTTAGACCCGGGACAGGGAAATGAGCAGTTCTTC. It specifies CASSLDPGQGNEQFF. The V call is TRBV5-5, the J call TRBJ2-1; TRBD1 aligns across 9 bases. The CDR3 is 15 residues long. CDR1 and CDR2 from the germline V gene are SGHKS and YYEKEE (reference sequence). V shed 2 bases, J shed 7 bases, and the junction held 7 bases outside the gene matches.

This clonotype has at least ten counts. V usage is TRBV30 and J usage is TRBJ1-5; D remains unclear. Looked up from germline, CDR1 is GTSNPN and CDR2 is SVGIG (reference sequence). With 3 bases removed from V and 1 base from J, the gap between germline ends came to 10 bases. The CDR3 contains 14 residues. CDR3 sequence (DNA): TGTGCCTGGAGCTCTGGACCAAGCAATCAGCCCCAGCATTTT. As protein: CAWSSGPSNQPQHF. Full variable domain (missing parts from reference TRBV30 and TRBJ1-5): SQTIHQWPATLVQPVGSPLSLECTVEGTSNPNLYWYRQAAGRGLQLLFYSVGIGQISSEVPQNLSASRPQDRQFILSSKKLLLSDSGFYLCAWSSGPSNQPQHFGDGTRLSIL.

Ten or more counts support this clonotype. CDR3 protein: CASSYTQGFKVYEQYF. As DNA, the CDR3 is TGTGCCAGCAGTTATACACAGGGGTTTAAGGTCTACGAGCAGTACTTC. The V and J genes are TRBV6-2 or TRBV6-3 and TRBJ2-7; 7 bases match TRBD1. There are 16 residues in the CDR3. The germline gives CDR1 MNHEY, CDR2 SVGEGT. V lost 3 bases, J lost 3 bases, and 11 bases stayed unmatched.

This clonotype was recorded at least ten times. The chain carries TRBV5-1 and TRBJ1-1, with D perhaps matching TRBD1 (5 bases). From germline, CDR1 is SGHRS and CDR2 YFSETQ. The V end lost 4 bases, the J end lost 0 bases, and 7 bases lay between the germline ends. The CDR3 is 13 residues long. The CDR3 loop reads CASSGGMNTEAFF. In DNA form, the CDR3 reads TGCGCCAGCAGCGGGGGTATGAACACTGAAGCTTTCTTT. The complete variable domain, with remaining parts taken from reference TRBV5-1 and TRBJ1-1, reads KAGVTQTPRYLIKTRGQQVTLSCSPISGHRSVSWYQQTPGQGLQFLFEYFSETQRNKGNFPGRFSGRQFSNSRSEMNVSTLELGDSALYLCASSGGMNTEAFFGQGTRLTVV.

This clonotype was counted between two and nine times. A far larger clone is one nucleotide away, so this likely arose from a read error. The chain employs TRBV28 and TRBJ2-1; 7 bases agree with TRBD1. Germline V gives CDR1 MDHEN, CDR2 SYDVKM. This CDR3 is built from 14 residues. V gave up 7 bases and J gave up 10 bases; unmatched junction bases: 13. CDR3 residues: CASTTTGASYEQFF. The DNA of the CDR3 is TGTGCCAGCACCACAACAGGGGCATCCTACGAGCAGTTCTTC.

The J gene is TRBJ2-1, the V gene TRBV5-1; 7 positions agree with TRBD2. Germline V gives CDR1 SGHRS, CDR2 YFSETQ. V shed 0 bases and J 5 bases; nucleotides not matched to a gene: 8. CDR3 length: 16 amino acids. DNA for the CDR3: TGCGCCAGCAGCTTGGGTGGGGAGGGTCCCCACAATGAGCAGTTCTTC. Protein product: CASSLGGEGPHNEQFF.

The chain joins TRBV15 to TRBJ2-7; 8 nucleotides match TRBD1. The CDR3 loop spans 17 amino acids. CDR1 is LNHNV, CDR2 YYDKDF, per germline (reference sequence). Trimming at V came to 3 bases and at J to 0 bases, leaving 10 bases not matched to a gene. In DNA form, the CDR3 reads TGTGCCACCAGCAGTCTCGGACAGGGACCCGTCTCCTACGAGCAGTACTTC. Encoded protein: CATSSLGQGPVSYEQYF.

This clonotype appeared many times. The rearrangement links TRBV7-9 to TRBJ2-6; D is possibly TRBD1 (5 bases). The V gene lost 1 base and the J gene lost 1 base, with 14 bases spanning the gap. The CDR3 spans 18 residues. Germline CDR1 and CDR2: SEHNR and FQNEAQ (reference sequence). The CDR3 loop reads CASSLGGGKTSGANVLTF. The CDR3 bases are TGTGCCAGCAGCTTAGGGGGCGGAAAAACTTCTGGGGCCAACGTCCTGACTTTC.

This clonotype is classed as medium-sized (0.01 to 0.1%). The V gene is TRBV28, the J gene TRBJ2-1, with 8 bases fitting TRBD2. Germline assignment: CDR1 MDHEN and CDR2 SYDVKM. The CDR3 has 15 amino acids. The V segment lost 5 bases and the J segment 8 bases; nucleotides outside the gene matches: 11. CDR3 loop: CASSEPRGRRDEQFF. The CDR3 DNA reads as TGTGCCAGCAGTGAGCCTCGCGGGAGGCGGGATGAGCAGTTCTTC.

This clonotype appeared many times. J is TRBJ1-6 and V is TRBV7-9; D not certain. Per the germline V gene, CDR1 is SEHNR and CDR2 is FQNEAQ (reference sequence). The ends were cut back, 5 bases at V and 9 bases at J, with 11 bases in the middle. This CDR3 has 13 residues. CDR3 in DNA: TGTGCCAGCAGCGAAGACGGATCTTCACCCCTCCACTTT. Protein sequence: CASSEDGSSPLHF.

Many counts were recorded for this clonotype. V gene TRBV5-4 combines with J gene TRBJ2-2; the match to TRBD1 covers 10 bases. The CDR3 consists of 17 residues. Losses at the gene ends were 1 base for V and 5 bases for J; bases not matched to a gene: 8. Germline V gene data show CDR1 as SGHNT and CDR2 as YYREEE (reference sequence). The CDR3 reads CASSLPPGQGTTGELFF. CDR3 sequence (DNA): TGTGCCAGCAGCTTGCCGCCGGGACAGGGGACGACCGGGGAGCTGTTTTTT.

V gene TRBV7-3 combines with J gene TRBJ1-3; D perhaps matches TRBD1 (5 bases). V lost 6 bases and J 4 bases, leaving 16 bases between the germline ends. This CDR3 has 15 amino acids. Germline lookup yields CDR1 SGHTA and CDR2 FQGTGA. The CDR3 nucleotides read TGTGCCAGCAGTTCCGACAGTCGTCCAGGAAACACCATATATTTT. Its protein is CASSSDSRPGNTIYF.